The rows below give T cell receptor beta chains drawn from one sample of a study of cytomegalovirus exposure and HLA in healthy donors. The assay was immunoSEQ multiplex PCR, and TCRdb's table has in-frame clones only and misses some. The data hold more than 85,000 clones, with roughly 82% observed a single time. Sequencing was done on a sample of PBMCs. Source of these receptors: a woman younger than 30 in good health and CMV-seronegative. The CDR3 runs from the conserved cysteine through the conserved F or W. D genes are given only for firm matches. Clone sizes are given selectively: once, few, many, or a class where the clone is expanded.

V gene: TRBV2
J gene: TRBJ1-2
D gene: -
clone size: once
CDR3 DNA: TGTGCCAGCAGTCGGGTCCGAGCTCCCACTAACTATGGCTACACCTTC
CDR3 protein: CASSRVRAPTNYGYTF

V gene: TRBV21-1
J gene: TRBJ2-7
D gene: -
clone size: once
CDR3 DNA: TGTGCCAGCAGCAAAGTCCGGCCAGGGTTCTCCTACGAGCAGTACTTC
CDR3 protein: CASSKVRPGFSYEQYF

V gene: TRBV6-4
J gene: TRBJ2-2
D gene: TRBD1
clone size: -
CDR3 DNA: TGCGCCAGCAGTGACGGACAGGTTTCCGGGGAGCTGTTTTTT
CDR3 protein: CASSDGQVSGELFF

V gene: TRBV4-3
J gene: TRBJ1-1
D gene: -
clone size: few
CDR3 DNA: TGCGCCAGCAGCCACGGGGACACTGAAGCTTTCTTT
CDR3 protein: CASSHGDTEAFF

V gene: TRBV9
J gene: TRBJ2-2
D gene: -
clone size: -
CDR3 DNA: TGTGCCAGCAGCGTAGAGGATAGCGACGGGGAGCTGTTTTTT
CDR3 protein: CASSVEDSDGELFF

V gene: TRBV9
J gene: TRBJ1-2
D gene: -
clone size: -
CDR3 DNA: TGTGCCAGCAGCGTAGACGGTGCTTCCCACTATGGCTACACCTTC
CDR3 protein: CASSVDGASHYGYTF

V gene: TRBV28
J gene: TRBJ2-7
D gene: TRBD2
clone size: -
CDR3 DNA: TGTGCCAGCGTCCGGACTAGCGGGAGTTACGAGCAGTACTTC
CDR3 protein: CASVRTSGSYEQYF

V gene: TRBV18
J gene: TRBJ1-2
D gene: TRBD1
clone size: -
CDR3 DNA: TGTGCCAGCTCACCTTCAGCAGGGGGTGTCGGGGGCTACACCTTC
CDR3 protein: CASSPSAGGVGGYTF

V gene: TRBV18
J gene: TRBJ2-3
D gene: TRBD1
clone size: -
CDR3 DNA: TGTGCCAGCTCACCAGGGACAGCAGATACGCAGTATTTT
CDR3 protein: CASSPGTADTQYF

V gene: TRBV14
J gene: TRBJ2-5
D gene: -
clone size: few
CDR3 DNA: TGTGCCAGCAGCCCAAACCTACAAGAGACCCAGTACTTC
CDR3 protein: CASSPNLQETQYF

V gene: TRBV11-2
J gene: TRBJ1-6
D gene: -
clone size: -
CDR3 DNA: TGTGCCAGCAGCTTAGGGGCAGGGCACAATTCACCCCTCCACTTT
CDR3 protein: CASSLGAGHNSPLHF

V gene: TRBV7-2
J gene: TRBJ2-1
D gene: TRBD2
clone size: -
CDR3 DNA: TGTGCCAGCAGCTTCGCGGGGGGGCCTTACAATGAGCAGTTCTTC
CDR3 protein: CASSFAGGPYNEQFF

V gene: TRBV19
J gene: TRBJ1-1
D gene: -
clone size: few
CDR3 DNA: TGTGCCAGTAGTATTCATCAGGCCTTGAACACTGAAGCTTTCTTT
CDR3 protein: CASSIHQALNTEAFF

V gene: TRBV6-5
J gene: TRBJ1-2
D gene: -
clone size: -
CDR3 DNA: TGTGCCAGCAGTACAGGGACAAACTATGGCTACACCTTC
CDR3 protein: CASSTGTNYGYTF

V gene: TRBV7-2
J gene: TRBJ2-3
D gene: TRBD2
clone size: -
CDR3 DNA: TGTGCCAGCAGCTTAGCGGTAGCGGGGGTCTCCACAGATACGCAGTATTTT
CDR3 protein: CASSLAVAGVSTDTQYF

V gene: TRBV27
J gene: TRBJ1-2
D gene: -
clone size: -
CDR3 DNA: TGTGCCAGCTCCTCCTTGGGGCGGCTCTCCGGCTACACCTTC
CDR3 protein: CASSSLGRLSGYTF

V gene: TRBV6-8
J gene: TRBJ1-1
D gene: -
clone size: once
CDR3 DNA: TGTGCCAGCCCCGCCCGGGGTCGCGGGGTCACTGAAGCTTTCTTT
CDR3 protein: CASPARGRGVTEAFF

V gene: TRBV6-6
J gene: TRBJ2-7
D gene: -
clone size: -
CDR3 DNA: TGTGCCAGCAGTCCAGGACAGGCGGGACTCGACGAGCAGTACTTC
CDR3 protein: CASSPGQAGLDEQYF

V gene: TRBV9
J gene: TRBJ2-2
D gene: TRBD2
clone size: -
CDR3 DNA: TGTGCCAGCAGCGTAGGACTAGCGGTGAACACCGGGGAGCTGTTTTTT
CDR3 protein: CASSVGLAVNTGELFF

V gene: TRBV6-5
J gene: TRBJ1-6
D gene: TRBD1
clone size: -
CDR3 DNA: TGTGCCAGCAGTTACGCGGGACAGGGGAACAATTCACCCCTCCACTTT
CDR3 protein: CASSYAGQGNNSPLHF

V gene: TRBV11-1
J gene: TRBJ1-1
D gene: -
clone size: -
CDR3 DNA: TGTGCCAGCAGCTTAAAGTCCAGGTTAATGAACACTGAAGCTTTCTTT
CDR3 protein: CASSLKSRLMNTEAFF

V gene: TRBV28
J gene: TRBJ2-2
D gene: -
clone size: -
CDR3 DNA: TGTGCCAGCAGTTTTGGCCCCCTCTACAGGGCATCGGGGACCGGGGAGCTGTTTTTT
CDR3 protein: CASSFGPLYRASGTGELFF

V gene: TRBV27
J gene: TRBJ2-7
D gene: -
clone size: -
CDR3 DNA: TGTGCCAGCAGTTGGCAGGGGAGGGGTGACTACGAGCAGTACTTC
CDR3 protein: CASSWQGRGDYEQYF

V gene: TRBV5-1
J gene: TRBJ2-6
D gene: -
clone size: -
CDR3 DNA: TGCGTCAGCAGGCCCGAGGTGGCTGGGGCCAACGTCCTGACTTTC
CDR3 protein: CVSRPEVAGANVLTF

V gene: TRBV5-4
J gene: TRBJ1-5
D gene: -
clone size: -
CDR3 DNA: TGTGCCAGCAGCTTGGGCACCGGGGGAGGGCCCCAGCATTTT
CDR3 protein: CASSLGTGGGPQHF

V gene: TRBV5-1
J gene: TRBJ2-1
D gene: -
clone size: -
CDR3 DNA: TGCGCCAGCAGCCCGCCCGGACAGTTCTACAATGAGCAGTTCTTC
CDR3 protein: CASSPPGQFYNEQFF

V gene: TRBV9
J gene: TRBJ1-2
D gene: TRBD1
clone size: -
CDR3 DNA: TGTGCCAGCAGTGAAACAGGGGGCTCCTATGGCTACACCTTC
CDR3 protein: CASSETGGSYGYTF

V gene: TRBV29-1
J gene: TRBJ1-2
D gene: -
clone size: -
CDR3 DNA: TGCAGCGTTGAGGCGACAGACCCCTTGGACTATGGCTACACCTTC
CDR3 protein: CSVEATDPLDYGYTF

V gene: TRBV7-2
J gene: TRBJ1-1
D gene: -
clone size: -
CDR3 DNA: TGTGCCAGCAGCTTAGTCCTAAATAGGGGCACTGAAGCTTTCTTT
CDR3 protein: CASSLVLNRGTEAFF

V gene: TRBV7-2
J gene: TRBJ2-6
D gene: -
clone size: -
CDR3 DNA: TGTGCCAGCAGCTCACAGTGGTACTCTGGGGCCAACGTCCTGACTTTC
CDR3 protein: CASSSQWYSGANVLTF